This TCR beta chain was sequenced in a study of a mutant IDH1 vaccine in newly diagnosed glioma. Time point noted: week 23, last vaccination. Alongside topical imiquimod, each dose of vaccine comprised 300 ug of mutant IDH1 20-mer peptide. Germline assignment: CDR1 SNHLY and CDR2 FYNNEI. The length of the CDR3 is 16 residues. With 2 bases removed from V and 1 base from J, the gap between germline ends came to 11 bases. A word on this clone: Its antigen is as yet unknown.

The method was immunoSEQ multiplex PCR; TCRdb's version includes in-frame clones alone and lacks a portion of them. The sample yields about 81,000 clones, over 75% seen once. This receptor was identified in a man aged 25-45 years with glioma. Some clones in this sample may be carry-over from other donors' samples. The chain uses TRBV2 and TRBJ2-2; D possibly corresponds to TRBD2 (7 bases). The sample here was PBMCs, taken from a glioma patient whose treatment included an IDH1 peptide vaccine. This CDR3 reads CASSETGTKNTGELFF. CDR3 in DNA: TGTGCCAGCAGTGAAACAGGGACTAAGAACACCGGGGAGCTGTTTTTT.